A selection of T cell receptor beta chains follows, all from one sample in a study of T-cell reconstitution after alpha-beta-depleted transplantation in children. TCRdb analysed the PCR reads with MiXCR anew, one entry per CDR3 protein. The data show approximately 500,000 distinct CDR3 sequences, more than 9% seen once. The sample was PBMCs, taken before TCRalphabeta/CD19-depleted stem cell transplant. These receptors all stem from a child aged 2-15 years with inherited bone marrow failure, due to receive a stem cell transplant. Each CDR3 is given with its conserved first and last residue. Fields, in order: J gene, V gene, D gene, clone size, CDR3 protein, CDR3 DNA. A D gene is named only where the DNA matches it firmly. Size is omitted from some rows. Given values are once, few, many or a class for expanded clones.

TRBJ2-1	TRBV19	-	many	CASSGEDNEQFF	TGTGCCAGTAGCGGGGAGGACAATGAGCAGTTCTTC
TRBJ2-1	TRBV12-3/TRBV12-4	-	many	CASSPRVPSYNEQFF	TGTGCCAGCAGCCCACGTGTTCCTTCCTACAATGAGCAGTTCTTC
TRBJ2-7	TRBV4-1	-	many	CASSHPPRGNEQYF	TGCGCCAGCAGCCATCCCCCTAGGGGAAACGAGCAGTACTTC
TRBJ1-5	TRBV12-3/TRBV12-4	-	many	CASSFRGPDNQPQHF	TGTGCCAGCAGTTTCCGGGGGCCCGACAATCAGCCCCAGCATTTT
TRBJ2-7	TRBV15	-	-	CATSRYRDTSYEQYF	TGTGCCACCAGCAGGTACAGGGATACCTCCTACGAGCAGTACTTC
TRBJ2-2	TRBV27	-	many	CASSSRGDTGELFF	TGTGCCAGCAGTTCCAGGGGAGACACCGGGGAGCTGTTTTTT
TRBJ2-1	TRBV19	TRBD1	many	CASSSGTGYNEQFF	TGTGCCAGTAGTTCCGGGACAGGTTACAATGAGCAGTTCTTC
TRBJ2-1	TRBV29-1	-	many	CSVEDQGGSYNEQFF	TGCAGCGTTGAAGACCAGGGTGGCTCCTACAATGAGCAGTTCTTC
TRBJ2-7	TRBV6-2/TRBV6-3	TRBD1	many	CASSYQLRSWRPGQGPSEQYF	TGTGCCAGCAGTTACCAGCTCCGTTCTTGGAGACCGGGACAGGGGCCGTCCGAGCAGTACTTC
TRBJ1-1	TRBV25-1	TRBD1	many	CASSDHGQGRTEAFF	TGTGCCAGCAGTGACCATGGACAGGGGAGAACTGAAGCTTTCTTT
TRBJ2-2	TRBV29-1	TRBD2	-	CSVLASGRGNTGELFF	TGCAGCGTTTTGGCTAGCGGGAGGGGGAACACCGGGGAGCTGTTTTTT
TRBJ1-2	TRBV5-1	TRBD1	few	CASSTGQANGYTF	TGCGCCAGCAGCACGGGACAGGCTAATGGCTACACCTTC
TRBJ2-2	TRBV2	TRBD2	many	CASSVGLAGGDTGELFF	TGTGCCAGCAGTGTGGGACTAGCGGGAGGGGACACCGGGGAGCTGTTTTTT
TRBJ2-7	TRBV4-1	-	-	CASSQDGEGVPYEQYF	TGCGCCAGCAGCCAAGACGGGGAGGGGGTCCCCTACGAGCAGTACTTC
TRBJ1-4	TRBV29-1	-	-	CSVAGLPPQNEKLLF	TGCAGCGTTGCCGGACTTCCGCCCCAAAATGAAAAACTGCTTTTT
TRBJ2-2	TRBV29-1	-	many	CSVRTRVDTGELFF	TGCAGCGTCCGAACCAGGGTGGACACCGGGGAGCTGTTTTTT
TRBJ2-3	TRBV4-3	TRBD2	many	CASSQELAGVYTQYF	TGCGCCAGCAGCCAAGAGCTAGCGGGAGTGTATACGCAGTATTTT
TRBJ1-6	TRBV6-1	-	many	CASSEVVGSPLHF	TGTGCCAGCAGTGAAGTGGTGGGTTCACCCCTCCACTTT
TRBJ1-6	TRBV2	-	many	CASRPEGAPLHF	TGTGCCAGCAGGCCCGAGGGAGCACCCCTCCACTTT
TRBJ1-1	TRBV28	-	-	CASSFSGTSMNTEAFF	TGTGCCAGCAGTTTCTCGGGGACAAGTATGAACACTGAAGCTTTCTTT
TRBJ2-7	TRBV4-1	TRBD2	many	CASSQAVAGGRHEQYF	TGCGCCAGCAGCCAGGCTGTAGCGGGAGGGCGTCACGAGCAGTACTTC
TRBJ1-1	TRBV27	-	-	CASSLQGNTETFF	TGTGCCAGCAGTTTACAGGGGAACACTGAAACTTTCTTT
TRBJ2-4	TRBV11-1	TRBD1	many	CASSPVPGQGRRAKNIQYF	TGTGCCAGCAGCCCCGTCCCGGGACAGGGCCGGCGGGCCAAAAACATTCAGTACTTC
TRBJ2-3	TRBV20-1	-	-	CSATPERYSTDTQYF	TGCAGTGCTACTCCCGAGCGATATAGCACAGATACGCAGTATTTT
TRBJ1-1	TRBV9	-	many	CASSESRTNTEAFF	TGTGCCAGCAGCGAAAGTCGGACGAACACTGAAGCTTTCTTT
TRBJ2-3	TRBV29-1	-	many	CSPRVGDTQYF	TGCAGCCCGCGGGTGGGAGATACGCAGTATTTT
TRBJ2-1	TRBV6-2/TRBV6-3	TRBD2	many	CASRTGTTTFNEQFF	TGTGCCAGCAGAACCGGGACTACGACGTTCAATGAGCAGTTCTTC
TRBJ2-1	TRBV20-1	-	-	CCARDRASPSYNEQFF	TGCTGTGCTAGAGATCGTGCTAGTCCGTCCTACAATGAGCAGTTCTTC
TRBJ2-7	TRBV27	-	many	CASSFAGAVFYEQYF	TGTGCCAGCAGTTTCGCCGGGGCGGTTTTCTACGAGCAGTACTTC
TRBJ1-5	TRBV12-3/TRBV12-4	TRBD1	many	CASSLGQGYNQPQHF	TGTGCCAGCAGTTTAGGACAGGGATACAATCAGCCCCAGCATTTT
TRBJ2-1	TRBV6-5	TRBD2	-	CASSYSSGGGYNEQFF	TGTGCCAGCAGTTACTCGAGCGGGGGGGGTTACAATGAGCAGTTCTTC
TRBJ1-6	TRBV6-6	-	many	CASRADPGTLHF	TGTGCCAGCAGAGCTGATCCAGGTACCCTCCACTTT
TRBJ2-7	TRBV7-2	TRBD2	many	CASSFPSSGRHEQYF	TGTGCCAGCAGCTTCCCATCTAGCGGGAGACACGAGCAGTACTTC
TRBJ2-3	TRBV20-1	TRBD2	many	CSANPSGSTDTQYF	TGCAGTGCTAACCCCAGCGGGAGTACAGATACGCAGTATTTT
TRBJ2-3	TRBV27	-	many	CASSFLFQGGTDTQYF	TGTGCCAGCAGTTTTTTATTTCAGGGTGGGACAGATACGCAGTATTTT
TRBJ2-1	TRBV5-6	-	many	CASSAGQSYNEQFF	TGTGCCAGCAGTGCGGGACAGAGTTACAATGAGCAGTTCTTC
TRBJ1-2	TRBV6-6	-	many	CASTLGGYGYTF	TGTGCCAGCACTCTGGGGGGCTATGGCTACACCTTC
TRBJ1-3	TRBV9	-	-	CASSVALQGDSGNTIYF	TGTGCCAGCAGCGTAGCGTTACAGGGAGACTCTGGAAACACCATATATTTT
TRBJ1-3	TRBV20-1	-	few	CSAIQGAGNTIYF	TGCAGTGCCATACAGGGAGCTGGAAACACCATATATTTT
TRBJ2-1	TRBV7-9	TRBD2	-	CASSLAGTSSLREFF	TGTGCCAGCAGCTTAGCAGGGACTAGCTCCCTCAGGGAGTTCTTC
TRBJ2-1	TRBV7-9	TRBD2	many	CASSRLASGSYNEQFF	TGTGCCAGCAGCCGTCTGGCTAGCGGCTCCTACAATGAGCAGTTCTTC
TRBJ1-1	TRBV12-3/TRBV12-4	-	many	CASSPTIRPQGNTEAFF	TGTGCCAGCAGTCCCACCATTCGACCGCAGGGGAACACTGAAGCTTTCTTT
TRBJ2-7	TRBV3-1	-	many	CASSPTRTYEQYF	TGTGCCAGCAGTCCGACTAGGACCTACGAGCAGTACTTC
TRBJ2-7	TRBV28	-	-	CASSRVGTETYEQYF	TGTGCCAGCAGCCGCGTGGGGACGGAGACCTACGAGCAGTACTTC
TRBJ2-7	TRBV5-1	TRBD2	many	CASSSGTSASGEQYF	TGCGCCAGCAGCTCCGGGACTAGCGCGTCTGGGGAGCAGTACTTC
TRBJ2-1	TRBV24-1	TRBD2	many	CATSDTGTSDYNEQFF	TGTGCCACCAGTGACACCGGGACTAGCGATTACAATGAGCAGTTCTTC
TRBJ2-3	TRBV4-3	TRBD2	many	CASSQGVPSGFPSTDTQYF	TGCGCCAGCAGCCAAGGGGTGCCTAGCGGGTTTCCTAGCACAGATACGCAGTATTTT
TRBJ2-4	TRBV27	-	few	CASSLIRGSDIQYF	TGTGCCAGCAGTTTAATCCGGGGGAGCGACATTCAGTACTTC
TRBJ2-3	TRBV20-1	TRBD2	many	CSARAGAPTDTQYF	TGCAGTGCAAGAGCGGGAGCCCCCACAGATACGCAGTATTTT
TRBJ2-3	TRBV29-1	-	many	CSVGSGEEDTQYF	TGCAGCGTTGGGTCCGGGGAGGAAGATACGCAGTATTTT
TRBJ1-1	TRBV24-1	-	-	CATSDLLNTEAFF	TGTGCCACCAGTGATCTCCTGAACACTGAAGCTTTCTTT
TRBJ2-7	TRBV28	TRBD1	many	CASSPDWDRVDEQYF	TGTGCCAGCAGCCCGGACTGGGACAGGGTAGACGAGCAGTACTTC
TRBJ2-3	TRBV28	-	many	CASSLAPADTDTQYF	TGTGCCAGCAGTTTAGCGCCAGCGGACACAGATACGCAGTATTTT
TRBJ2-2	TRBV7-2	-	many	CASSPWGAGELFF	TGTGCCAGCAGTCCCTGGGGGGCCGGGGAGCTGTTTTTT
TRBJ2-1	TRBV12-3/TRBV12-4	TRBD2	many	CASSFPSGSDYNEQFF	TGTGCCAGCAGTTTCCCTAGCGGGAGTGACTACAATGAGCAGTTCTTC
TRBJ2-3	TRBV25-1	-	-	CATVPGTQYF	TGTGCCACCGTCCCGGGTACGCAGTATTTT
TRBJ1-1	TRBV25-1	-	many	CASSEFQWEGQAFF	TGTGCCAGCAGTGAATTTCAGTGGGAGGGACAAGCTTTCTTT
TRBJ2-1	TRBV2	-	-	CASRQGFSSYNEQFF	TGTGCCAGCAGACAGGGATTTAGCTCCTACAATGAGCAGTTCTTC
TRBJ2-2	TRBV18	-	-	CASSPPPKTGELFF	TGTGCCAGCTCACCACCCCCCAAAACGGGGGAGCTGTTTTTT
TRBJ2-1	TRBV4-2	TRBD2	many	CASRVSGRVDNEQFF	TGTGCCAGCAGAGTTAGCGGGAGGGTAGACAATGAGCAGTTCTTC